The 6 T cell receptor beta chains listed next were all sequenced from one sample in a study of cytomegalovirus exposure and HLA in healthy donors. Vbeta (60) and Jbeta (13) primers were used in the PCR. The method was immunoSEQ multiplex PCR; TCRdb's version includes in-frame clones alone and lacks a portion of them. The sample is made up of around 100,000 clones, and the top ten hold around 3.5% of it. Sequenced material: PBMCs. The source of these receptors is a man between 40 and 49 years old in good health and CMV-seronegative.

The chain combines TRBV14 with TRBJ1-1; D possibly corresponds to TRBD1 (6 bases). V dropped 1 base and J dropped 4 bases, with 10 bases sitting between them. Germline lookup yields CDR1 SGHDN and CDR2 FVKESK. The CDR3 loop spans 14 amino acids. This CDR3 reads CASSQVRGGTEAFF. The CDR3 region has the DNA TGTGCCAGCAGCCAAGTGAGAGGGGGCACTGAAGCTTTCTTT.

This chain connects TRBV19 to TRBJ2-4; 9 bases align to TRBD1. CDR1 and CDR2 (germline): LNHDA, SQIVND (reference sequence). The CDR3 totals 14 residues. Trimming took 6 bases from V and 3 from J; bases not matched to a gene: 3. CDR3: CASSATGGKNIQYF. CDR3 nucleotide sequence: TGTGCCAGTAGCGCGACAGGGGGCAAAAACATTCAGTACTTC.

The chain recombines TRBV19 with TRBJ1-5; TRBD1 is a possible D gene (6 bases). The germline V and J ends were trimmed by 0 bases and 6 bases, with 9 bases remaining between them. Germline V CDR1 and CDR2: LNHDA, SQIVND (reference sequence). The CDR3 is 14 amino acids. The CDR3 reads CASSIEAGAQPQHF. The CDR3 DNA sequence: TGTGCCAGTAGTATAGAGGCAGGGGCTCAGCCCCAGCATTTT.

This chain connects TRBV28 to TRBJ1-1; D is unclear. Germline loops: CDR1 MDHEN, CDR2 SYDVKM. This CDR3 region has 12 residues. V gave up 5 bases and J gave up 12 bases, with 16 bases separating them. CDR3 sequence: CASSPARLTTFF. DNA for the CDR3: TGTGCCAGCAGTCCGGCCCGGTTGACAACTTTCTTT.

The rearrangement joins TRBV7-6 to TRBJ2-1; D possibly corresponds to TRBD1 (5 bases). The germline V and J ends were trimmed by 5 bases and 8 bases, with 22 bases remaining between them. Germline V gene lookup returns CDR1 SGHVS and CDR2 FNYEAQ. The CDR3 length is 16 residues. The CDR3 sequence: CASSPRQSLGVHEQFF. The DNA for the CDR3 is TGTGCCAGCAGCCCGCGACAGAGTCTGGGTGTCCATGAGCAGTTCTTC.

V is TRBV25-1 and J is TRBJ1-2; D is undetermined. The CDR3 has 12 amino acids. The germline V gene encodes CDR1 MGHDK and CDR2 SYGVNS. Trimming pared 5 bases from V and 5 bases from J, leaving 9 bases between. CDR3 sequence (DNA): TGTGCCAGCAGTCCAGAGGGTTATGGCTACACCTTC. It specifies CASSPEGYGYTF.